Given below is one TCR beta chain in context. Cohort placement rested on clinical history that participants reported themselves. The record originates from a study of blood T cell repertoires in COVID-19. Study processing details: Amplified reference gene primers provided the basis for estimating nucleated cell counts. Generated by immunoSEQ multiplex PCR, the TCRdb table keeps only in-frame clones and is missing some. V, J and clone size are taken as reported in that table, and D and trimming were inferred from the DNA itself. The repertoire holds roughly 220,000 clones, with approximately 82% as singletons. Germline CDR1 is SNHLY and CDR2 is FYNNEI. This CDR3 is built from 15 residues. The trim removed 6 bases at V and 4 bases at J, leaving 8 bases unmatched.

Specimen: PBMCs or T cells enriched from blood (not recorded which). The clonotype originates from a man aged 35-49 years who had recovered from COVID-19. The V call is TRBV2, the J call TRBJ1-2; 10 bases fit TRBD1. CDR3 nucleotides: TGTGCCAGCAGCAAAGGGAGGGACAGGGGCTATGGCTACACCTTC. Amino acid sequence: CASSKGRDRGYGYTF. Supplemented by reference TRBV2 and TRBJ1-2, the full variable domain reads EPEVTQTPSHQVTQMGQEVILRCVPISNHLYFYWYRQILGQKVEFLVSFYNNEISEKSEIFDDQFSVERPDGSNFTLKIRSTKLEDSAMYFCASSKGRDRGYGYTFGSGTRLTVV.